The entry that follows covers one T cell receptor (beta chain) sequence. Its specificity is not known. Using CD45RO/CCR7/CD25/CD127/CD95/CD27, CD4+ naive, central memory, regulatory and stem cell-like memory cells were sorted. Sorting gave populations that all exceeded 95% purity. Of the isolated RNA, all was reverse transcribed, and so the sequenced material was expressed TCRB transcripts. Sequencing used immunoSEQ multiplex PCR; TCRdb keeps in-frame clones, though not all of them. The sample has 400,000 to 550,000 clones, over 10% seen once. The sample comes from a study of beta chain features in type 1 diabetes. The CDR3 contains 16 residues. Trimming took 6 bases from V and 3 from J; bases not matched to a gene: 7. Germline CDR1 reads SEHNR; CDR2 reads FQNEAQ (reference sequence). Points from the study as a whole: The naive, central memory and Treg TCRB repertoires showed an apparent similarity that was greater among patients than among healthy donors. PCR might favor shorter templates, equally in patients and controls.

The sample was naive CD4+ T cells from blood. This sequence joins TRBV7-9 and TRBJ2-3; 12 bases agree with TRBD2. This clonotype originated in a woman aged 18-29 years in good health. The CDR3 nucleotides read TGTGCCAGCAGTCAGACTAGCGGGAGTCGTACAGATACGCAGTATTTT. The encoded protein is CASSQTSGSRTDTQYF.